These 6 T cell receptor beta chains share one sample of origin, sequenced in a study of blood T cell repertoires in COVID-19. Clones were sequenced by immunoSEQ multiplex PCR, and TCRdb holds only the in-frame ones, with some missing. The table includes over 250,000 clones, around nine tenths detected once. Sequencing was performed on peripheral blood. These receptors originate from a man aged 35 to 55 who had recovered from COVID-19.

The chain combines TRBV18 with TRBJ2-7; the D gene is possibly TRBD2 (5 bases). Germline loops: CDR1 KGHSH, CDR2 LQKENI. Between the trimmed V and J ends, which lost 0 bases and 7 bases, there was a span of 16 bases. The CDR3 length is 15 residues. CDR3 region: CASSPPLSLTGEQYF. The CDR3 nucleotides read TGTGCCAGCTCACCACCTCTCTCCCTTACGGGGGAGCAGTACTTC.

The chain carries TRBV5-1 and TRBJ2-7; 8 bases align to TRBD1. V lost 4 bases to trimming and J lost 3 bases; unmatched junction nucleotides: 6. The CDR3 consists of 14 residues. CDR1 is SGHRS and CDR2 is YFSETQ in the germline V gene. This CDR3 reads CASSLGQGHYEQYF. The CDR3 nucleotides are TGCGCCAGCAGCCTTGGACAGGGCCACTACGAGCAGTACTTC.

The chain carries TRBV9 and TRBJ1-2; D is perhaps TRBD1 (6 bases). Germline V gives CDR1 SGDLS, CDR2 YYNGEE. The CDR3 is made up of 15 amino acids. V was pared by 0 bases and J by 4 bases, with 13 bases between. The CDR3 DNA reads as TGTGCCAGCAGCGTAGGGGCAGGGGTGACCTATGGCTACACCTTC. Its translation is CASSVGAGVTYGYTF. The whole variable domain, remainder taken from reference TRBV9 and TRBJ1-2, is DSGVTQTPKHLITATGQRVTLRCSPRSGDLSVYWYQQSLDQGLQFLIQYYNGEERAKGNILERFSAQQFPDLHSELNLSSLELGDSALYFCASSVGAGVTYGYTFGSGTRLTVV.

The chain employs TRBV10-1 and TRBJ2-1, with 10 bases fitting TRBD2. The junction had 10 bases not matched to a gene; V was cut back by 6 bases and J by 8 bases. Germline lookup yields CDR1 WNHNN and CDR2 SYGVQD (reference sequence). This CDR3 region has 15 residues. The CDR3: CASSTLAGNRDEQFF. Here the CDR3 DNA reads TGCGCCAGCAGCACACTAGCGGGGAATCGGGATGAGCAGTTCTTC.

The V call is TRBV9, the J call TRBJ1-1, with 7 positions matching TRBD1. The CDR3 loop spans 13 amino acids. CDR1 and CDR2 (germline): SGDLS, YYNGEE. J was trimmed by 7 bases and V by 3 bases; bases with no gene match: 6. The CDR3 sequence is CASSASWTGEAFF. CDR3 in DNA: TGTGCCAGCAGCGCGAGCTGGACAGGTGAAGCTTTCTTT.

The J gene is TRBJ2-7, the V gene TRBV18, with D maybe TRBD2 (5 bases). V shed 3 bases and J shed 7 bases, with 16 bases lying between them. The CDR3 totals 14 residues. Germline V gene data show CDR1 as KGHSH and CDR2 as LQKENI. In nucleotides, the CDR3 is TGTGCCAGCTCACCTCATCCGGGAACGACGGAGCAGTACTTC. It codes for CASSPHPGTTEQYF.